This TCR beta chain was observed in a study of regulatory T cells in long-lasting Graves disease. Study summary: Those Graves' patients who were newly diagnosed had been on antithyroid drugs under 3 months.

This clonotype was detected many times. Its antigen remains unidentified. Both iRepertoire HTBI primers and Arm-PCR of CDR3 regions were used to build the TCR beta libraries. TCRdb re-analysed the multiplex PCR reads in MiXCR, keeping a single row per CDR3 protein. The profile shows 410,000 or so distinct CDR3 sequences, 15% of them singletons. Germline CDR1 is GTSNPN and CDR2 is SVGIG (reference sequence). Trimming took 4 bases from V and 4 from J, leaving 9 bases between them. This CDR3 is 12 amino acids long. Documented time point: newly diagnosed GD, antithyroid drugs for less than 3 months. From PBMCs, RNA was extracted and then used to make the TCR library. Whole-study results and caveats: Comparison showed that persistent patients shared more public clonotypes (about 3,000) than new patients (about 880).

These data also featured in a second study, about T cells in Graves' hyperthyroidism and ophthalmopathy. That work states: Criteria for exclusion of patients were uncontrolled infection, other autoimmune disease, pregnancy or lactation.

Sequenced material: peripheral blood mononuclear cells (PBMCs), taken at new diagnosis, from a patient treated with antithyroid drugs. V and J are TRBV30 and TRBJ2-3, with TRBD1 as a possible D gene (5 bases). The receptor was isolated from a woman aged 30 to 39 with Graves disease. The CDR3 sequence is CAWKGDSDTQYF. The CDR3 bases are TGTGCCTGGAAAGGGGATTCAGATACGCAGTATTTT.